This T cell receptor beta chain was recovered during a study of blood T cell repertoires in COVID-19. In the study overall: From the United States, Italy and Spain came samples of acute and convalescent COVID-19.

This CDR3 has 16 residues. This clone has just one count. The protocol was immunoSEQ multiplex PCR, while the TCRdb copy is restricted to in-frame clones and leaves out a portion. In the table there are about 12,000 clones, about three quarters of which are singletons. This receptor was taken from a man in his sixties with COVID-19, enrolled during active disease. The material sequenced was peripheral blood. The chain carries TRBV21-1 and TRBJ2-2; the table gives TRBD1 as D, unverified against the DNA. TRBV21-1 is an annotated pseudogene. CDR3 DNA sequence: TGTGCCAGCAGCGGAGACAGGGAGATCCACACCGGGGAGCTGTTTTTT. Translation: CASSGDREIHTGELFF.